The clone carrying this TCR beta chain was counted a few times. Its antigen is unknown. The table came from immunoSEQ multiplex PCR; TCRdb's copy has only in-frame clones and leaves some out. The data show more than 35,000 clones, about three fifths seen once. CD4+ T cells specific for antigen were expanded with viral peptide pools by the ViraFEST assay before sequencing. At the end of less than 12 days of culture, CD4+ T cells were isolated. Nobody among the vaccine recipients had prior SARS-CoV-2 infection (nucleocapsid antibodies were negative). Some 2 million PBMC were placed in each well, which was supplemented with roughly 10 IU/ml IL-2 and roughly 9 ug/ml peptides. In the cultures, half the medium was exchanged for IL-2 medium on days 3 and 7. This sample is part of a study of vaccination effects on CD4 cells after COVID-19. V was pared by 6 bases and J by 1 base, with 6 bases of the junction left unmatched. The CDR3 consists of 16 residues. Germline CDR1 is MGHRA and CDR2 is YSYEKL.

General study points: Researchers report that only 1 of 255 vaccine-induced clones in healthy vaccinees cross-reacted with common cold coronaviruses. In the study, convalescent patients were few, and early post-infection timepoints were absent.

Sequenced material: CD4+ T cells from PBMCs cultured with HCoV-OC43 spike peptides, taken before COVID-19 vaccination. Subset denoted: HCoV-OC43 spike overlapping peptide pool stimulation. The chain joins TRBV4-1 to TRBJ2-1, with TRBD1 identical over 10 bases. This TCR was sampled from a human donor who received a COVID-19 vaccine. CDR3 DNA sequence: TGCGCCAGCAGACGGGTGGGACAGGGGTCCTACAATGAGCAGTTCTTC. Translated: CASRRVGQGSYNEQFF.